This T cell receptor (beta chain) derives from a study of PD-L1 blockade in urothelial cancer. Study-level information: The analyses of blood took place 3 weeks (second dose) and 6 weeks after treatment start.

Regarding this clone: Its target is not known.

Clones were read by immunoSEQ multiplex PCR, and TCRdb kept only the in-frame ones, dropping some. The sample has more than 90,000 clones; 80% to 95% are singletons. This CDR3 is built from 15 residues. The trim removed 7 bases at V and 4 bases at J, leaving 12 bases unmatched. The germline CDR1 and CDR2 sequences are MDHEN and SYDVKM. Study-level findings and limits: In blood at 3 weeks, tumor-associated clones expanded more among patients with durable benefit.

Time point defined: peripheral blood 6 weeks after treatment start. The rearrangement uses TRBV28 and TRBJ2-7, with 8 nucleotides matching TRBD1. The source of this sequence is a man in his sixties with urothelial cancer. The source was PBMCs, collected around atezolizumab (anti-PD-L1) treatment. CDR3 amino acids: CASKATDRVGYEQYF. The CDR3 coding sequence is TGTGCCAGCAAAGCCACGGACAGGGTTGGGTACGAGCAGTACTTC.